The 22 T cell receptor beta chains below all came from one sample that was sequenced in a study of identical twins (dated by TCRdb to 2016 to 2017). The library was obtained by 5' RACE. The reads were generated on an Illumina HiSeq 2000. TCRdb reworked the public reads: Q25 trimming with fastp, MiXCR clone assembly, productive beta chains retained. A single entry per CDR3 protein holds the most common genes and DNA from its merged rows. For this sample there are a few hundred thousand distinct CDR3 sequences; approximately 16% appear just once. 0.44% of the sample lies in the top ten. These records were also assigned to another study, of yellow fever vaccine responses in identical twins.

Material: CD4+ T cells sorted from blood. These receptors came from a woman aged 18-29 years in good health.

CDR3 coding DNA: TGTGCCAGCAGCCGGGGACTAGCGGGTCGTAGCACAGATACGCAGTATTTT. It is translated as CASSRGLAGRSTDTQYF. The V call is TRBV7-8, the J call TRBJ2-3; 12 nucleotides match TRBD2. In germline, CDR1 is SGHVS, CDR2 FQNEAQ. The CDR3 covers 17 residues. V dropped 5 bases and J dropped 0; count of bases not matched to a gene: 6.

The chain is built from TRBV20-1 and TRBJ2-3; 8 positions agree with TRBD1. V shed 8 bases, J shed 1 base, and the junction held 8 bases outside the gene matches. Germline V gives CDR1 DFQATT, CDR2 SNEGSKA (reference sequence). CDR3 size: 14 residues. This chain's CDR3 is CSLRPGQGTDTQYF. For the CDR3, the DNA is TGCAGTCTGCGCCCGGGACAGGGCACAGATACGCAGTATTTT.

This clonotype was seen at least ten times. CDR3 amino acids: CATSREIARTEAFF. The CDR3 DNA follows: TGTGCCACCAGCAGAGAGATTGCGAGGACTGAAGCTTTCTTT. This rearrangement joins TRBV15 to TRBJ1-1; D is ambiguous. Germline loops: CDR1 LNHNV, CDR2 YYDKDF (reference sequence). The germline V and J ends were trimmed by 0 bases and 5 bases, with 10 bases remaining between them. CDR3 length equals 14 residues. Full variable domain (rest looked up from reference TRBV15 and TRBJ1-1): DAMVIQNPRYQVTQFGKPVTLSCSQTLNHNVMYWYQQKSSQAPKLLFHYYDKDFNNEADTPDNFQSRRPNTSFCFLDIRSPGLGDTAMYLCATSREIARTEAFFGQGTRLTVV.

This clonotype showed up just a few times. The chain links TRBV13 to TRBJ2-1, with D tentatively TRBD1 or TRBD2 (5 bases each). V was shortened by 1 base and J by 5 bases, with 15 bases between the two germline ends. The CDR3 runs to 16 residues. Germline V gene data show CDR1 as PRHDT and CDR2 as FYEKMQ (reference sequence). Here the CDR3 DNA reads TGTGCCAGCAGCTTAGATCGGCTAGAGGGACACAATGAGCAGTTCTTC. This gives the protein CASSLDRLEGHNEQFF.

Many counts were recorded for this clonotype. The rearrangement uses TRBV2 and TRBJ2-2, with 7 positions matching TRBD1. The CDR3 length is 15 residues. The germline CDR1 and CDR2 sequences are SNHLY and FYNNEI. After removal of 9 bases from V and 0 bases from J, the junction contained 7 bases not matched to a gene. CDR3 in amino acids: CASDTGASNTGELFF. CDR3 DNA: TGTGCCAGTGATACAGGGGCCTCGAACACCGGGGAGCTGTTTTTT. Together with reference TRBV2 and TRBJ2-2, the CDR3 gives the full variable domain: EPEVTQTPSHQVTQMGQEVILRCVPISNHLYFYWYRQILGQKVEFLVSFYNNEISEKSEIFDDQFSVERPDGSNFTLKIRSTKLEDSAMYFCASDTGASNTGELFFGEGSRLTVL.

The chain recombines TRBV5-1 with TRBJ2-2, with unresolved D. CDR3 length: 15 residues. Trimming pared 5 bases from V and 2 bases from J, leaving 13 bases between. In germline, CDR1 is SGHRS, CDR2 YFSETQ. CDR3 loop: CASRTEPPNTGELFF. CDR3 DNA: TGCGCCAGCAGAACTGAGCCCCCCAACACCGGGGAGCTGTTTTTT.

This clonotype was observed many times. The chain employs TRBV12-3 or TRBV12-4 and TRBJ2-2, with TRBD1 matching over 8 bases. The CDR3 extends over 16 amino acids. After removal of 5 bases from V and 5 bases from J, the junction contained 10 bases not matched to a gene. Here the CDR3 DNA reads TGTGCCAGCAGTCCCGCAGGGGGCCCGAGTACCGGGGAGCTGTTTTTT. It translates to CASSPAGGPSTGELFF.

The V and J genes are TRBV20-1 and TRBJ1-2; D is possibly TRBD1 (5 bases). CDR1 and CDR2 (germline): DFQATT, SNEGSKA (reference sequence). CDR3 length: 15 residues. Trimming removed 0 bases at V and 2 bases at J, with 13 bases between. The CDR3 reads CSARETTGLNYGYTF. The CDR3 region has the DNA TGCAGTGCTAGAGAAACAACAGGACTCAACTATGGCTACACCTTC.

J is TRBJ1-1 and V is TRBV7-6; D is unresolved. V lost 5 bases and J lost 3, with 16 bases in between. Germline CDR1 reads SGHVS; CDR2 reads FNYEAQ. This CDR3 contains 15 residues. The CDR3 sequence is CASSTRGVQDTEAFF. As DNA, the CDR3 is TGTGCCAGCAGCACCCGGGGTGTCCAAGACACTGAAGCTTTCTTT. Full variable domain (rest looked up from reference TRBV7-6 and TRBJ1-1): GAGVSQSPRYKVTKRGQDVALRCDPISGHVSLYWYRQALGQGPEFLTYFNYEAQQDKSGLPNDRFSAERPEGSISTLTIQRTEQRDSAMYRCASSTRGVQDTEAFFGQGTRLTVV.

CDR3 loop: CASSERADNEQFF. In DNA, the CDR3 is TGTGCCAGCAGTGAACGGGCAGACAATGAGCAGTTCTTC. The chain is built from TRBV2 and TRBJ2-1; D call uncertain. The V gene lost 2 bases and the J gene lost 5 bases, with 7 bases spanning the gap. Germline V gene lookup returns CDR1 SNHLY and CDR2 FYNNEI. This CDR3 region has 13 residues.

This clonotype was seen more than once but under ten times. The chain is built from TRBV5-5 and TRBJ2-2, with 8 bases identical to TRBD1. Germline values: CDR1 SGHKS, CDR2 YYEKEE (reference sequence). The trim removed 4 bases at V and 1 base at J, leaving 6 bases unmatched. CDR3 size: 16 residues. Written as DNA, the CDR3 is TGTGCCAGCAGCCCACGACAGGGGATGAACACCGGGGAGCTGTTTTTT. Protein sequence: CASSPRQGMNTGELFF.

The genes are TRBV5-1 and TRBJ2-3; TRBD2 agrees at 11 bases. Germline V gives CDR1 SGHRS, CDR2 YFSETQ. V gave up 0 bases and J gave up 2 bases; unmatched junction bases: 8. The CDR3 extends over 18 amino acids. CDR3 sequence: CASSLASGSGGVTDTQYF. Here the CDR3 DNA reads TGCGCCAGCAGCTTGGCATCGGGTAGCGGGGGGGTCACAGATACGCAGTATTTT.

This clonotype was seen more than once but under ten times. CDR3 loop: CASRFGVYEQYF. The CDR3 nucleotides are TGTGCCAGCAGGTTCGGCGTGTACGAGCAGTACTTC. The chain recombines TRBV28 with TRBJ2-7, with D uncertain. This CDR3 spans 12 amino acids. V was clipped by 6 bases and J by 4 bases, with 10 bases between them. Per germline, CDR1 MDHEN and CDR2 SYDVKM.

This clonotype was found a few times. The V and J genes are TRBV12-3 or TRBV12-4 and TRBJ2-7, with 13 bases lining up with TRBD2. V was pared by 3 bases and J by 2 bases, with 4 bases of the junction left unmatched. The CDR3 has 16 residues. The CDR3 protein is CASSLAGTSGAYEQYF. The CDR3 DNA follows: TGTGCCAGCAGTTTGGCCGGGACTAGCGGGGCCTACGAGCAGTACTTC.

The chain is built from TRBV7-3 and TRBJ2-2, with D possibly being TRBD2 (6 bases). The CDR3 runs 16 residues. The germline V and J ends were trimmed by 6 bases and 2 bases, with 16 bases remaining between them. Germline CDR1 reads SGHTA; CDR2 reads FQGTGA. CDR3: CASRGDSQRNTGELFF. The CDR3 bases are TGTGCCAGCAGGGGGGACTCGCAGAGAAACACCGGGGAGCTGTTTTTT.

This clonotype was found a few times. This chain joins TRBV12-3 or TRBV12-4 and TRBJ2-7; D ambiguous. V was clipped by 3 bases and J by 6 bases, with 12 bases between them. The CDR3 totals 13 residues. DNA of the CDR3: TGTGCCAGCAGTTTTCGTGGTCAGCGCGAGCAGTACTTC. Translated: CASSFRGQREQYF.

This clonotype was observed many times. This sequence joins TRBV18 and TRBJ2-7, with D possibly matching TRBD2 (6 bases). Trimming removed 5 bases at V and 2 bases at J, with 13 bases between. The CDR3 extends over 14 amino acids. Germline-derived CDR1 and CDR2 are KGHSH and LQKENI. The CDR3 spells CASSGAEGAYEQYF. The CDR3 coding sequence is TGTGCCAGCTCAGGGGCGGAGGGAGCCTACGAGCAGTACTTC.

This chain connects TRBV4-2 to TRBJ2-3; 9 nucleotides match TRBD2. From germline, CDR1 is LGHNA and CDR2 YNFKEQ. V was clipped by 0 bases and J by 3 bases; unmatched bases: 16. This CDR3 is 20 amino acids long. The CDR3 here is CASSQDPRADTSGRTDTQYF. The CDR3 DNA reads as TGTGCCAGCAGCCAAGATCCACGGGCCGATACTAGCGGGCGTACAGATACGCAGTATTTT.

This clonotype was found a few times. V gene TRBV28 combines with J gene TRBJ2-3; 8 bases align to TRBD1. Germline CDR1 and CDR2: MDHEN and SYDVKM. This CDR3 spans 16 amino acids. V gave up 5 bases and J gave up 3 bases; unmatched junction bases: 10. CDR3: CASSPRQGIVTDTQYF. The CDR3 DNA reads TGTGCCAGCAGTCCCCGACAGGGGATCGTGACAGATACGCAGTATTTT.

J is TRBJ1-1 and V is TRBV27, with 11 bases fitting TRBD1. CDR3 size: 15 residues. The germline gives CDR1 MNHEY, CDR2 SMNVEV (reference sequence). J gave up 4 bases and V 5 bases, and 6 bases lay outside the gene matches. CDR3 coding DNA: TGTGCCAGCAGTCCGGACAGGGGGCAGGGCACTGAAGCTTTCTTT. It specifies CASSPDRGQGTEAFF.

This clonotype was counted a few times. The chain has TRBV20-1 and TRBJ2-1; D is undetermined. With 5 bases removed from V and 6 bases from J, the gap between germline ends came to 8 bases. The CDR3 runs 11 residues. Germline CDR1 and CDR2: DFQATT and SNEGSKA (reference sequence). The CDR3 region has the DNA TGCAGTGCTGACACGGTCAATGAGCAGTTCTTC. It encodes CSADTVNEQFF.

This clonotype has just a few counts. The chain employs TRBV11-2 and TRBJ2-1, with D possibly TRBD1 on 5 matching bases. The V and J ends lost 3 bases and 9 bases respectively, with 15 bases between them. Germline V gene sequence: CDR1 SGHAT, CDR2 FQNNGV. The CDR3 spans 14 residues. The DNA of the CDR3 is TGTGCCAGCAGCTTGAGGCCCCAGGGCACTGAGCAGTTCTTC. It is translated as CASSLRPQGTEQFF.